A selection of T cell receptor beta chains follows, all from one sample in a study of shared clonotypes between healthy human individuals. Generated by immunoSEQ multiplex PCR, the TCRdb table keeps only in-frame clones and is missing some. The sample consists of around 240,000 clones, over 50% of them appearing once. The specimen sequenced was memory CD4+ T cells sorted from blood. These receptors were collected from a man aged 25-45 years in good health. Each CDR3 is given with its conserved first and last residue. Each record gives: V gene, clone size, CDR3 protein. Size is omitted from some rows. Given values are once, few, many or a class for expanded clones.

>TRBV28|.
CASRRRGNTEAFF
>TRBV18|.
CASSQQGAGEQFF
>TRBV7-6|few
CASSLVWKETQYF
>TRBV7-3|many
CATGINWGDTQYF
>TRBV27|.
CASRSTFRSYNEQFF
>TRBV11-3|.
CASSRQGDYNEQFF
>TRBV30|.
CALQGGETQYF
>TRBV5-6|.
CASSQVGEDQPQHF
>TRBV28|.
CASRRLAGVYNEQFF
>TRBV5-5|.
CASSLGLYEQYF
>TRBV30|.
CAWSVAADTQYF
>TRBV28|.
CASSPSFGPFGGSTDTQYF
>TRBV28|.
CASSLGSGSAWGEQFF
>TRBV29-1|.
CSVTRYNEQFF
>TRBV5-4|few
CASSPTGDSYNEQFF
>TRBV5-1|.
CASSRGDPNTGELFF
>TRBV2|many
CASSQGSRVAYEQYF